These T cell receptor beta chains were read from a single sample in a study of CD8 T cells in Susac syndrome. Via MiXCR, TCRdb re-called the immunoSEQ multiplex PCR reads, giving one row per CDR3 protein. The data hold about 240,000 distinct CDR3 sequences, with almost 97% observed a single time. The material sequenced was CD4+ T cells from PBMCs. These receptors were taken from a human donor with Susac syndrome. Each CDR3 is given with its conserved first and last residue. The order of the fields is CDR3 protein, CDR3 DNA, clone size, V gene, J gene, D gene. The D gene is left open where the match is weak. Rows give clone size only sometimes, using once, few, many, or a class for an expanded clone.

CASSQIQSGNTIYF	TGTGCCAGCAGCCAAATTCAGTCTGGAAACACCATATATTTT	-	TRBV3-1	TRBJ1-3	-
CASSHLGKPQHF	TGCGCCAGCAGCCATCTCGGGAAGCCCCAGCATTTT	-	TRBV4-1	TRBJ1-5	-
CASSQPSESSYEQYF	TGTGCCAGCAGCCAACCCTCGGAGAGCTCCTACGAGCAGTACTTC	-	TRBV4-2	TRBJ2-7	-
CASSSIRYEQYF	TGTGCCAGCAGCTCAATACGTTACGAGCAGTACTTC	-	TRBV7-9	TRBJ2-7	-
CASKPTSGRSEQYF	TGTGCCAGTAAACCTACTAGCGGGAGGTCCGAGCAGTACTTC	-	TRBV27	TRBJ2-7	TRBD2
CSAGGTYNQPQHF	TGCAGTGCTGGCGGGACATACAATCAGCCCCAGCATTTT	-	TRBV20-1	TRBJ1-5	-
CASDALQGGNEQFF	TGTGCCAGCGACGCCCTTCAGGGGGGCAATGAGCAGTTCTTC	-	TRBV12-3/TRBV12-4	TRBJ2-1	-
CSVAASSYGYTF	TGCAGCGTTGCGGCAAGCTCCTATGGCTACACCTTC	once	TRBV29-1	TRBJ1-2	-
CASGTGTNTGELFF	TGTGCCAGCGGTACAGGGACGAACACCGGGGAGCTGTTTTTT	-	TRBV7-3	TRBJ2-2	-
CASSPPLGGAASFGANVLTF	TGTGCCAGCAGTCCCCCCCTGGGGGGTGCGGCTTCTTTTGGGGCCAACGTCCTGACTTTC	once	TRBV28	TRBJ2-6	-
CASSRPGPLYEQYF	TGCGCCAGCAGCCGTCCAGGACCACTCTACGAGCAGTACTTC	once	TRBV4-1	TRBJ2-7	-
CATSREGPEAFF	TGTGCCACCAGCAGAGAGGGTCCTGAAGCTTTCTTT	-	TRBV15	TRBJ1-1	-
CSAKGPLPTDTQYF	TGCAGCGCAAAAGGACCACTACCTACAGATACGCAGTATTTT	once	TRBV29-1	TRBJ2-3	-
CASSYRAGELYNEQFF	TGTGCCAGCAGTTACCGAGCGGGAGAGTTGTACAATGAGCAGTTCTTC	-	TRBV6-6	TRBJ2-1	TRBD2
CASSSGSGANVLTF	TGTGCCAGCAGTTCAGGATCTGGGGCCAACGTCCTGACTTTC	few	TRBV6-5	TRBJ2-6	-
CASSLRGPLYQQYF	TGTGCCAGCAGTTTACGAGGGCCCCTTTACCAGCAGTACTTC	-	TRBV28	TRBJ2-7	-
CASSFQSGVNEKLFF	TGTGCCAGCAGTTTTCAGTCAGGGGTTAATGAAAAACTGTTTTTT	-	TRBV12-3/TRBV12-4	TRBJ1-4	-
CASYLGSEAFF	TGCGCCAGCTATTTGGGGTCAGAAGCTTTCTTT	-	TRBV5-1	TRBJ1-1	-
CATSRGGASETQYF	TGTGCCACCAGCAGAGGTGGGGCGTCGGAGACCCAGTACTTC	-	TRBV15	TRBJ2-5	-
CATRELSVLAKNIQYF	TGTGCCACCAGAGAGTTGTCGGTCTTAGCCAAAAACATTCAGTACTTC	-	TRBV15	TRBJ2-4	-
CSARDGQKAYTGELFF	TGCAGTGCTAGAGACGGTCAGAAAGCGTACACCGGGGAGCTGTTTTTT	-	TRBV20-1	TRBJ2-2	-
CATARGNTDTQYF	TGTGCCACCGCGCGTGGAAACACAGATACGCAGTATTTT	-	TRBV28	TRBJ2-3	-
CASSRPGTGNNQPQHF	TGTGCCAGCAGCCGACCCGGGACAGGGAATAATCAGCCCCAGCATTTT	-	TRBV12-3/TRBV12-4	TRBJ1-5	TRBD1
CSATLRGKVDYEQYF	TGCAGTGCTACCCTCAGGGGCAAGGTTGACTACGAGCAGTACTTC	-	TRBV20-1	TRBJ2-7	-
CASSEYSESRDTQYF	TGTGCCAGCAGTGAATATTCGGAGTCAAGAGATACGCAGTATTTT	-	TRBV25-1	TRBJ2-3	-
CAWRGAPNEKLFF	TGTGCCTGGAGGGGGGCTCCTAATGAAAAACTGTTTTTT	-	TRBV30	TRBJ1-4	-
CASRNSGGYEQYF	TGCGCCAGCAGAAATAGCGGGGGGTACGAGCAGTACTTC	-	TRBV5-1	TRBJ2-7	TRBD2
CARRRPLTVSNTGELFF	TGTGCCAGAAGACGACCCTTGACAGTCTCGAACACCGGGGAGCTGTTTTTT	-	TRBV10-3	TRBJ2-2	-
CAISEMAGGYTF	TGTGCCATCAGTGAGATGGCCGGTGGCTACACCTTC	-	TRBV10-3	TRBJ1-2	-
CASSLRIDYGYTF	TGTGCCAGCAGCCTCAGGATCGACTATGGCTACACCTTC	-	TRBV14	TRBJ1-2	-
CASSRRRLAGKEPNGQFF	TGTGCCAGCAGTCGTCGGAGACTAGCGGGGAAGGAACCCAATGGTCAGTTCTTC	-	TRBV28	TRBJ2-1	TRBD2
CASSQDRGLPPTDTQYF	TGCGCCAGCAGCCAAGATCGGGGACTACCCCCCACAGATACGCAGTATTTT	-	TRBV4-1	TRBJ2-3	TRBD2
CASSQKPGPGPYGYTF	TGTGCCAGCAGCCAGAAGCCGGGCCCGGGCCCCTATGGCTACACCTTC	-	TRBV16	TRBJ1-2	-
CASSPPGLPGNEQFF	TGTGCCAGCTCACCACCCGGACTACCTGGGAATGAGCAGTTCTTC	once	TRBV18	TRBJ2-1	-
CASRLSSYEQYF	TGTGCCAGCAGGTTGAGCTCCTACGAGCAGTACTTC	few	TRBV28	TRBJ2-7	-
CAWATSYLQETQYF	TGTGCCTGGGCGACCAGCTACCTACAAGAGACCCAGTACTTC	-	TRBV30	TRBJ2-5	-
CSVAKGSSTDTQYF	TGCAGCGTTGCAAAAGGATCTAGCACAGATACGCAGTATTTT	-	TRBV29-1	TRBJ2-3	-
CASSYSLAGVREQFF	TGTGCCAGCAGTTACTCTCTAGCGGGAGTTCGTGAGCAGTTCTTC	once	TRBV6-2/TRBV6-3	TRBJ2-1	TRBD2
CASSQRGTGGRGYTF	TGTGCCAGCAGCCAGAGGGGGACAGGGGGGCGCGGCTACACCTTC	-	TRBV3-1	TRBJ1-2	TRBD1
CSVTRVSGSIEQYF	TGCAGTGTCACGAGAGTTAGCGGGTCCATCGAGCAGTACTTC	-	TRBV20-1	TRBJ2-7	TRBD2
CASSLSWRAGNTIYF	TGTGCCAGCAGTTTAAGTTGGCGGGCGGGAAACACCATATATTTT	-	TRBV27	TRBJ1-3	-
CASSQDIAVHYLAYEQYF	TGCGCCAGCAGCCAAGATATCGCGGTCCACTACCTAGCCTACGAGCAGTACTTC	-	TRBV4-1	TRBJ2-7	-
CSARDHGGPQETQYF	TGCAGTGCTAGAGATCATGGGGGGCCTCAAGAGACCCAGTACTTC	-	TRBV20-1	TRBJ2-5	-
CASSLYRTGKLFF	TGTGCCAGCAGCTTATACAGGACGGGAAAACTGTTTTTT	-	TRBV5-6	TRBJ1-4	-
CASSLGSLNTEAFF	TGTGCCAGCAGTTTGGGCAGCCTGAACACTGAAGCTTTCTTT	-	TRBV28	TRBJ1-1	-
CASSQGREKLFF	TGTGCCAGCAGCCAGGGACGAGAAAAACTGTTTTTT	-	TRBV7-9	TRBJ1-4	-
CSAEQGNQPQHF	TGCAGTGCTGAGCAGGGGAATCAGCCCCAGCATTTT	-	TRBV20-1	TRBJ1-5	-
CASSPQQGAGQPQHF	TGTGCCAGCTCACCTCAACAGGGGGCGGGTCAGCCCCAGCATTTT	few	TRBV18	TRBJ1-5	TRBD1
CASSSYELNEQFF	TGTGCCAGCAGCAGCTATGAACTCAATGAGCAGTTCTTC	-	TRBV11-2	TRBJ2-1	-
CASSIKEGYTF	TGTGCCAGTAGTATAAAAGAGGGCTACACCTTC	-	TRBV19	TRBJ1-2	-
CASSQRSTGEQTQYF	TGTGCCAGCAGCCAACGCTCGACAGGGGAACAGACCCAGTACTTC	-	TRBV3-1	TRBJ2-5	TRBD1
CSARELIGSGEQFF	TGCAGTGCTAGAGAATTAATAGGGAGCGGTGAGCAGTTCTTC	-	TRBV20-1	TRBJ2-1	-
CASSWDGQGHGYTF	TGCGCCAGCAGCTGGGATGGGCAGGGCCATGGCTACACCTTC	-	TRBV5-1	TRBJ1-2	-